This T cell receptor (beta chain) was profiled in a study of blood T cell repertoires in COVID-19. Study context: From the United States, Italy and Spain came samples of acute and convalescent COVID-19.

Data came from immunoSEQ multiplex PCR; TCRdb stores just in-frame clones and leaves some out. The profile covers roughly 310,000 clones, with about nine tenths appearing a single time and 2% to 3% taken by the ten largest. The CDR3 loop spans 12 amino acids. V lost 2 bases and J lost 7; bases outside the gene matches: 4. Germline V gene data show CDR1 as SQVTM and CDR2 as ANQGSEA. Participant age was roughly 18 to 95 years, and participants resided in around 24 US areas. Source material: PBMCs or T cells enriched from blood (not recorded which). The source is a man aged 55-75 years who had recovered from COVID-19. The rearrangement uses TRBV29-1 and TRBJ1-2; 7 bases fit TRBD1. The CDR3 region has the DNA TGCAGCGTTGAAAGACAGGGCGGTGGCTACACCTTC. As protein: CSVERQGGGYTF.